This TCR beta chain was documented in a study of blood T cell repertoires in COVID-19. Overall study context: Some COVID-19 samples were acute and others convalescent; all came from the United States, Italy and Spain. PBMCs, B-cell-depleted T cells, or T cells were the source of the cDNA or gDNA that made up the material.

The CDR3 runs 14 residues. Trimming stripped 1 base from V and 4 bases from J, with 14 bases between. Germline lookup yields CDR1 GTSNPN and CDR2 SVGIG (reference sequence). How the authors handled the data: Amplification of reference gene primers was used by the study to estimate nucleated cell counts. Method: immunoSEQ multiplex PCR; TCRdb's copy keeps in-frame clones and lacks some. The V and J calls and the clone size are those of that table, but D and trimming were determined from the DNA. Here the sample spans around 300,000 clones, roughly 89% being singletons. The gene calls are TRBV30 and TRBJ2-7; D call uncertain. Specimen: peripheral blood. The receptor was isolated from a woman in her 30s with active or convalescent COVID-19. The CDR3 is CAWSGDSAFYEQYF. The DNA for the CDR3 is TGTGCCTGGAGTGGTGACTCCGCATTTTACGAGCAGTACTTC.